The sequence of this T cell receptor (beta chain) was determined in a study of blood T cell repertoires in COVID-19. Only in-frame clones appear in the TCRdb table, and some are missing; sequencing was by immunoSEQ multiplex PCR. The sample yields 290,000 or so clones, over 75% seen once. Across 20 to 25 US areas, participants ranged in age from roughly 18 to 95 years. Categorization into cohorts depended on clinical history that participants reported. Symptom resolution, clearance, or two negative PCRs marked donors in Cohort 3 as recovered. Germline CDR1 and CDR2: LGHNA and YSLEER. This CDR3 is 14 amino acids long. Losses at the gene ends were 0 bases for V and 7 bases for J; bases not matched to a gene: 3.

The chain carries TRBV4-3 and TRBJ2-1; 7 nucleotides line up with TRBD1. Source material: PBMCs or T cells enriched from blood (not recorded which). The receptor comes from a woman younger than 45 who had recovered from COVID-19. The chain's CDR3 is CASSQEGGRNEQFF. CDR3 nucleotides: TGCGCCAGCAGCCAAGAAGGGGGCAGGAATGAGCAGTTCTTC.